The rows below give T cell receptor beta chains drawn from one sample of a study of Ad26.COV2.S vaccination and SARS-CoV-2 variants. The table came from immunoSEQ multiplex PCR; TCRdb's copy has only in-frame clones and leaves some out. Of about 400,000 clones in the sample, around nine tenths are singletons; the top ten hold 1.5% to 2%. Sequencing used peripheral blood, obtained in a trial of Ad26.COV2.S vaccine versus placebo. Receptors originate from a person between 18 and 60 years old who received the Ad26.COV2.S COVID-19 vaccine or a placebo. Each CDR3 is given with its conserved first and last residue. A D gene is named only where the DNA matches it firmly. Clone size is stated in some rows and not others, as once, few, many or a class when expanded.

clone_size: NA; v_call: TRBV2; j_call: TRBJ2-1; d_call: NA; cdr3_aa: CASRLGRDNEQFF; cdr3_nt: TGTGCCAGCCGCCTGGGGAGAGACAATGAGCAGTTCTTC
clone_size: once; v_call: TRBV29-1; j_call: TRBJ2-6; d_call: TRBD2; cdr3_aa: CSVEAGTSGRAGANVLTF; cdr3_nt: TGCAGCGTTGAGGCAGGGACTAGCGGGAGAGCTGGGGCCAACGTCCTGACTTTC
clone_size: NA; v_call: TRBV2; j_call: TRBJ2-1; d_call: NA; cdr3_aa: CASSEWAVGYNEQFF; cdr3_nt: TGTGCCAGCAGTGAATGGGCAGTGGGCTACAATGAGCAGTTCTTC
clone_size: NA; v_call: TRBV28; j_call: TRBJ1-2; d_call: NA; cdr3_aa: CASSSDSGYGYTF; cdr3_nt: TGTGCCAGCAGTTCCGACAGTGGGTATGGCTACACCTTC
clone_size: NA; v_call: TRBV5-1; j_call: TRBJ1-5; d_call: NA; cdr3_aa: CASSPLSYQPQHF; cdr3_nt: TGCGCCAGCAGCCCCCTCAGTTATCAGCCCCAGCATTTT
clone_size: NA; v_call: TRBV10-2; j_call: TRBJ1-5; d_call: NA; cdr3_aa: CASSESGGDHQPQHF; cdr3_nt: TGCGCCAGCAGTGAGTCGGGAGGGGATCATCAGCCCCAGCATTTT
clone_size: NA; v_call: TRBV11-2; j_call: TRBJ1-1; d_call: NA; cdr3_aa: CASSPLGRSIAEAFF; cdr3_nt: TGTGCCAGCAGCCCCCTCGGGAGGAGTATAGCTGAAGCTTTCTTT
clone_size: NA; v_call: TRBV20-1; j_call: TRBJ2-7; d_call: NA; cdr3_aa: CSASRLDHPYEQYF; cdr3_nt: TGCAGTGCTAGTCGGTTAGACCACCCCTACGAGCAGTACTTC
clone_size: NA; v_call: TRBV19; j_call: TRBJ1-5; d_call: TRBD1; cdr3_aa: CASSTGQGYNQPQHF; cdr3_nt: TGTGCCAGTAGTACGGGACAGGGGTACAATCAGCCCCAGCATTTT
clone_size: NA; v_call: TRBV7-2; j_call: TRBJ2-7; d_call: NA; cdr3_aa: CASSLEGMAAGQYF; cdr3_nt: TGTGCCAGCAGCTTAGAAGGGATGGCCGCGGGGCAGTACTTC
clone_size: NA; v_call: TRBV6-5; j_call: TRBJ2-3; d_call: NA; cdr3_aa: CASSYSGRPTDTQYF; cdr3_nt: TGTGCCAGCAGTTACAGCGGCCGGCCCACAGATACGCAGTATTTT
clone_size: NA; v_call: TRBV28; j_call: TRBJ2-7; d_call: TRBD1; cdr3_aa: CASSAGQGVYEQYF; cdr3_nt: TGTGCCAGCAGCGCCGGACAGGGGGTCTACGAGCAGTACTTC
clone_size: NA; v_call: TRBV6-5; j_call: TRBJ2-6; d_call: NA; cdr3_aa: CASSSPTFSGANVLTF; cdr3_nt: TGTGCCAGCAGTTCCCCGACCTTCTCTGGGGCCAACGTCCTGACTTTC
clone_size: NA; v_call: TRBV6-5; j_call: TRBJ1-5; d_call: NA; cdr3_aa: CASSPTHPSQPQHF; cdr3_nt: TGTGCCAGCAGCCCAACACACCCCTCTCAGCCCCAGCATTTT
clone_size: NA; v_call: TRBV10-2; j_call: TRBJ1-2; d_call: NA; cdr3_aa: CASSEAKGYGYTF; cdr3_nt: TGCGCCAGCAGTGAGGCCAAGGGCTATGGCTACACCTTC
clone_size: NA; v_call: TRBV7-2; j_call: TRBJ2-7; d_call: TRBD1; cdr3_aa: CASSLDRGPYEQYF; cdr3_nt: TGTGCCAGCAGCCTGGACAGGGGGCCCTACGAGCAGTACTTC
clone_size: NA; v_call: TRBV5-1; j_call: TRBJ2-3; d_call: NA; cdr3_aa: CASSLAHAGPTDTQYF; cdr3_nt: TGCGCCAGCAGCTTGGCCCACGCGGGACCCACAGATACGCAGTATTTT
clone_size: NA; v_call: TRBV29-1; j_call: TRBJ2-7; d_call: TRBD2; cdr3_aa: CSVEAETSGVYEQYF; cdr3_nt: TGCAGCGTTGAGGCTGAGACTAGCGGTGTCTACGAGCAGTACTTC
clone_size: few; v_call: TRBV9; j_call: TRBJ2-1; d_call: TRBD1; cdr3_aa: CASNPGTDYNEQFF; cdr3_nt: TGTGCCAGCAACCCCGGGACAGACTACAATGAGCAGTTCTTC
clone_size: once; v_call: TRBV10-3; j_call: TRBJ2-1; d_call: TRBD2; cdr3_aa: CAISVRSGRAGEQFF; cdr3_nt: TGTGCCATCAGTGTAAGGAGCGGGAGGGCCGGTGAGCAGTTCTTC
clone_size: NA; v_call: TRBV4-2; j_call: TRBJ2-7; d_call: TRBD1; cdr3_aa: CASSQGTGEVYEQYF; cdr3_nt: TGTGCCAGCAGCCAAGGGACAGGGGAGGTCTACGAGCAGTACTTC
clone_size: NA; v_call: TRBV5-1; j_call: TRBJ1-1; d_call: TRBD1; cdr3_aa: CASSSGQFDTEAFF; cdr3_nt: TGCGCCAGCAGCTCGGGACAGTTCGACACTGAAGCTTTCTTT
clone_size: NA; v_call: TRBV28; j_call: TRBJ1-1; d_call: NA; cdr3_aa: CASSLVRPPEAFF; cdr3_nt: TGTGCCAGCAGTTTGGTCCGGCCGCCTGAAGCTTTCTTT
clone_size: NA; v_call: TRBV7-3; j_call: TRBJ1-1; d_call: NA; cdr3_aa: CASSAQVGTEAFF; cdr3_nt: TGTGCCAGCAGCGCGCAGGTTGGCACTGAAGCTTTCTTT
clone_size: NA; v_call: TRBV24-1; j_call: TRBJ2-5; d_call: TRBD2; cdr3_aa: CATSDATSGGLQETQYF; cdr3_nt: TGTGCCACCAGTGATGCGACTAGCGGGGGCCTCCAAGAGACCCAGTACTTC
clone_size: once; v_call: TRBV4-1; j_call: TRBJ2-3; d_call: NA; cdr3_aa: CASSQIAYNGADTQYF; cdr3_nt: TGCGCCAGCAGCCAAATAGCCTACAACGGCGCAGATACGCAGTATTTT
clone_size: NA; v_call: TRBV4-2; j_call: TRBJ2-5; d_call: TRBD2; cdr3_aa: CASSPFGTTQETQYF; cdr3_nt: TGTGCCAGCAGCCCGTTCGGGACTACCCAAGAGACCCAGTACTTC